The 8 T cell receptor beta chains listed next were all sequenced from one sample in a study of T cell repertoires in cytomegalovirus infection. Their antigen targets remain unknown. In TCRdb, the reads were re-called with MiXCR into one record per CDR3 protein. This table holds fewer than 60,000 distinct CDR3 sequences, around 20% found once. Source: CD8+ T cells from cultured PBMCs, taken from culture after CMV antigen stimulation. All receptors come from a human donor in good health (CMV status not recorded). Some clones in this sample may be carry-over from other donors' samples.

The chain has TRBV5-5 and TRBJ2-3, with TRBD1 identical over 7 bases. This CDR3 is 15 amino acids long. Trimming took 4 bases from V and 0 from J; bases not matched to a gene: 5. The germline gives CDR1 SGHKS, CDR2 YYEKEE (reference sequence). The CDR3 DNA is TGTGCCAGCAGCGGGGGACAGTCTAGCACAGATACGCAGTATTTT. Its translation: CASSGGQSSTDTQYF. The full variable domain, completed using reference TRBV5-5 and TRBJ2-3, is DAGVTQSPTHLIKTRGQQVTLRCSPISGHKSVSWYQQVLGQGPQFIFQYYEKEERGRGNFPDRFSARQFPNYSSELNVNALLLGDSALYLCASSGGQSSTDTQYFGPGTRLTVL.

The chain joins TRBV7-2 to TRBJ1-1; 8 bases fit TRBD1. CDR1 and CDR2 (germline): SGHTA, FQGNSA. The junction had 7 bases not matched to a gene; V was cut back by 4 bases and J by 3 bases. The CDR3 has 15 amino acids. The CDR3 reads CASSSTGARDTEAFF. CDR3 DNA sequence: TGTGCCAGCAGCTCGACAGGGGCGCGAGACACTGAAGCTTTCTTT. Drawing the rest from reference TRBV7-2 and TRBJ1-1, the complete variable domain is GAGVSQSPSNKVTEKGKDVELRCDPISGHTALYWYRQSLGQGLEFLIYFQGNSAPDKSGLPSDRFSAERTGGSVSTLTIQRTQQEDSAVYLCASSSTGARDTEAFFGQGTRLTVV.

This clonotype was observed a handful of times. The genes are TRBV7-9 and TRBJ1-2; the D is unclear. Trimming shortened V by 3 bases and J by 7 bases, and 15 bases separated the two germline ends. Per the germline V gene, CDR1 is SEHNR and CDR2 is FQNEAQ (reference sequence). This CDR3 region has 14 residues. CDR3 in DNA: TGTGCCAGCAGCTTGGGAATAGGGTTCGGTGGCTACACCTTC. It codes for CASSLGIGFGGYTF.

The CDR3: CASSLEGGEQFF. CDR3 sequence (DNA): TGTGCCAGCAGCTTAGAAGGAGGCGAGCAGTTCTTC. The chain couples TRBV7-6 to TRBJ2-1, with D possibly being TRBD2 (5 bases). In germline, CDR1 is SGHVS, CDR2 FNYEAQ. The CDR3 sequence is 12 residues long. V lost 1 base and J lost 10, with 8 bases in between.

The rearrangement uses TRBV7-2 and TRBJ2-3; no clear D. This CDR3 contains 16 residues. Germline V gene sequence: CDR1 SGHTA, CDR2 FQGNSA. V was shortened by 2 bases and J by 6 bases, with 18 bases between the two germline ends. The CDR3 sequence: CASSLSPEPPHDTQYF. CDR3 nucleotides: TGTGCCAGCAGCTTATCACCCGAGCCCCCACACGATACGCAGTATTTT.

The genes are TRBV12-3 or TRBV12-4 and TRBJ2-7; 9 bases line up with TRBD2. The CDR3 totals 14 residues. J lost 7 bases, V lost 6 bases, and 10 bases had no gene match. CDR3 sequence: CASSRMSSGEEQYF. The CDR3 DNA reads TGTGCCAGCAGCCGGATGTCTAGCGGGGAGGAGCAGTACTTC.

The rearrangement joins TRBV28 to TRBJ2-7; D not certain. The ends were cut back, 6 bases at V and 0 bases at J, with 15 bases in the middle. The CDR3 totals 15 residues. In germline, CDR1 is MDHEN, CDR2 SYDVKM. CDR3 bases: TGTGCCAGCAGGAAAAGGTTATTTAGCTCCTACGAGCAGTACTTC. It yields the protein CASRKRLFSSYEQYF.

A few counts support this clonotype. The chain recombines TRBV4-3 with TRBJ2-2; tentatively, D is TRBD1 or TRBD2 (5 bases each). Germline-derived CDR1 and CDR2 are LGHNA and YSLEER. V dropped 2 bases and J dropped 5 bases, with 9 bases sitting between them. The CDR3 length is 14 residues. This CDR3 is CASSQLGETGELFF. The DNA for the CDR3 is TGCGCCAGCAGCCAACTGGGGGAGACCGGGGAGCTGTTTTTT.